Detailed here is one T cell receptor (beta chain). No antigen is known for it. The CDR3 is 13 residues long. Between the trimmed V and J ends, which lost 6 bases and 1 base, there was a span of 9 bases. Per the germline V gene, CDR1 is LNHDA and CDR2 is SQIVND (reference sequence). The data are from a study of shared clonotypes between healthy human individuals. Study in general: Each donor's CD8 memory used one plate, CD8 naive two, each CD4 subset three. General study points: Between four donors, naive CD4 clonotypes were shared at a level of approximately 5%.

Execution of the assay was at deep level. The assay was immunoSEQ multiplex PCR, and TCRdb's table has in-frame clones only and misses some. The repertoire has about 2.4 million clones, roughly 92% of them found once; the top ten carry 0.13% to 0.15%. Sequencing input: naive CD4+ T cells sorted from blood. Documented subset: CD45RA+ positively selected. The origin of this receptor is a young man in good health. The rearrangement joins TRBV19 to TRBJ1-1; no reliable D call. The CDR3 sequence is CASRFGRNTEAFF. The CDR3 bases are TGTGCCAGTAGGTTCGGTCGGAACACTGAAGCTTTCTTT.